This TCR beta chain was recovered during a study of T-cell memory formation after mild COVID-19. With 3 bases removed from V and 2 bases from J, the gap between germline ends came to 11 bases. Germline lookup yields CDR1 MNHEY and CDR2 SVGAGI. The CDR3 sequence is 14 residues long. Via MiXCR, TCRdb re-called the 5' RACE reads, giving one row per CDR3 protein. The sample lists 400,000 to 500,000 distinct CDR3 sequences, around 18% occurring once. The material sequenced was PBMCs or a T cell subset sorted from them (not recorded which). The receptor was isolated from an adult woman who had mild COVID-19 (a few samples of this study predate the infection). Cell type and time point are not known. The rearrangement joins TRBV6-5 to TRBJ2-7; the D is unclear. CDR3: CASSYRRGPYEQYF. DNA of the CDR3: TGTGCCAGCAGTTATCGTCGTGGACCCTACGAGCAGTACTTC.